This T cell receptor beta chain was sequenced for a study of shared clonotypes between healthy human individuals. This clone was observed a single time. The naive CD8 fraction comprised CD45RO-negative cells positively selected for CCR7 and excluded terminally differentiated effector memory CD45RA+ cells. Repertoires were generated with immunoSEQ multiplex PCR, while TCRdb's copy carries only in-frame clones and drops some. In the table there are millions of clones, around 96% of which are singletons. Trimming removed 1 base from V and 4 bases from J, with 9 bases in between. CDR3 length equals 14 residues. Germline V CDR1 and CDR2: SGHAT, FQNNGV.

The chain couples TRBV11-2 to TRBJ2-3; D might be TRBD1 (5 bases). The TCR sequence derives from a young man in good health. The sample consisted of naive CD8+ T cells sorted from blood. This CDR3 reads CASSLGPGSDTQYF. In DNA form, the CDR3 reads TGTGCCAGCAGCTTAGGACCAGGGTCAGATACGCAGTATTTT.